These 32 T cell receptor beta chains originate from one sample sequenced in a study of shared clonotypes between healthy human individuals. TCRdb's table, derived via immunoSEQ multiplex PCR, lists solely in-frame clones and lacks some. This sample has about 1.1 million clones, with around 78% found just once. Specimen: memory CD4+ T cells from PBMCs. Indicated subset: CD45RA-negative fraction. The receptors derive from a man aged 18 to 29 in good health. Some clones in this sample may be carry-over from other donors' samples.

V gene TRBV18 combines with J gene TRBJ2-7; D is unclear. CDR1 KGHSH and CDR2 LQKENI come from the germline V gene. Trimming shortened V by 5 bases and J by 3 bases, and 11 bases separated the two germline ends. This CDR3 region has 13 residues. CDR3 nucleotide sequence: TGTGCCAGCTCATTGGAAATAAACTACGAGCAGTACTTC. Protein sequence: CASSLEINYEQYF.

The CDR3 spells CASSRGAAGAKSYNEQFF. In DNA form, the CDR3 reads TGTGCCAGCAGCCGGGGGGCCGCGGGGGCGAAGTCCTACAATGAGCAGTTCTTC. The chain is built from TRBV5-4 and TRBJ2-1, with D perhaps matching TRBD2 (7 bases). The CDR3 consists of 18 residues. Per germline, CDR1 SGHNT and CDR2 YYREEE (reference sequence). Trimming removed 4 bases at V and 1 base at J, with 21 bases between.

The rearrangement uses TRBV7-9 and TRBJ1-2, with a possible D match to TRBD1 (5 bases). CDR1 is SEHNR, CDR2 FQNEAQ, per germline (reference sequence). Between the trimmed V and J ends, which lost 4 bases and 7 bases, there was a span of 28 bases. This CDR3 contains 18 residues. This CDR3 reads CASSSKGTSSRGTSGYTF. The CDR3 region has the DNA TGTGCCAGCAGCTCAAAAGGGACTTCCTCTCGGGGCACTAGTGGCTACACCTTC.

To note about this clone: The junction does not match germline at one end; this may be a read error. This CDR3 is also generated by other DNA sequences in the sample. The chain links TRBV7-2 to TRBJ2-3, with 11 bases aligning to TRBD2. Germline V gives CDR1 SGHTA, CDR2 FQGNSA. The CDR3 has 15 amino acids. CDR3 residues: CASSLAGGYTDTQYF. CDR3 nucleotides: TGTGCCAGCAGCCTAGCGGGGGGTTACACAGATACGCAGTATTTT.

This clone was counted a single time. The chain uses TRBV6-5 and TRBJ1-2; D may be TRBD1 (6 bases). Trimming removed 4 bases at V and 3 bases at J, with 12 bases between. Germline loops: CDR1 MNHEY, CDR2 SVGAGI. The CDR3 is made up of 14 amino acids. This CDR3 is CASSSSGAHYGYTF. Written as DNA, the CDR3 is TGTGCCAGCAGTTCGTCAGGGGCCCACTATGGCTACACCTTC.

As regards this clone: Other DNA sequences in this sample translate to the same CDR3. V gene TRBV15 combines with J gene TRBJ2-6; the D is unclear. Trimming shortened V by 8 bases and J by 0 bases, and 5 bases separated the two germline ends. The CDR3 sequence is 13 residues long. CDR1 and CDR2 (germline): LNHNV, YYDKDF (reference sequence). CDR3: CATGLSGANVLTF. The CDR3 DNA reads TGTGCCACCGGGCTCTCTGGGGCCAACGTCCTGACTTTC.

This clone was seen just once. CDR3 residues: CASSQQTGVVTDTQYF. The CDR3 DNA sequence: TGCGCCAGCAGCCAACAGACAGGGGTTGTTACAGATACGCAGTATTTT. The chain couples TRBV4-3 to TRBJ2-3; 8 bases match TRBD1. With 2 bases clipped from V and 3 bases from J, the junction kept 7 bases outside the gene matches. In germline, CDR1 is LGHNA, CDR2 YSLEER. The CDR3 is made up of 16 amino acids.

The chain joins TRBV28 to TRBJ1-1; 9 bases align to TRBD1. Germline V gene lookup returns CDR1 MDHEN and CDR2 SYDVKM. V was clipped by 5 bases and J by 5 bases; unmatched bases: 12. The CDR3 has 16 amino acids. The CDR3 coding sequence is TGTGCCAGCAGTCCACCCTCGGACAGGGGAGGAACTGAAGCTTTCTTT. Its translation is CASSPPSDRGGTEAFF. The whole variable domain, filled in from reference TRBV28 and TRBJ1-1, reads DVKVTQSSRYLVKRTGEKVFLECVQDMDHENMFWYRQDPGLGLRLIYFSYDVKMKEKGDIPEGYSVSREKKERFSLILESASTNQTSMYLCASSPPSDRGGTEAFFGQGTRLTVV.

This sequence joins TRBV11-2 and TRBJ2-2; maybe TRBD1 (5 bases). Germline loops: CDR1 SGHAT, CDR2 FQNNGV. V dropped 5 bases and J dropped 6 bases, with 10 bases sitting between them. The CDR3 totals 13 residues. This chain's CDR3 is CASSPQGPGELFF. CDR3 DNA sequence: TGTGCCAGCAGCCCTCAGGGCCCCGGGGAGCTGTTTTTT.

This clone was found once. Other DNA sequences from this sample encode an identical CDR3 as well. CDR3 sequence (DNA): TGTGCCAGCAGCTTAGACCGGGGTGGAAACACCATATATTTT. It codes for CASSLDRGGNTIYF. This chain links TRBV7-9 with TRBJ1-3; no definite D call. Germline V lookup: CDR1 SEHNR, CDR2 FQNEAQ (reference sequence). This CDR3 is 14 amino acids long. Between the trimmed V and J ends, which lost 1 base and 3 bases, there was a span of 7 bases.

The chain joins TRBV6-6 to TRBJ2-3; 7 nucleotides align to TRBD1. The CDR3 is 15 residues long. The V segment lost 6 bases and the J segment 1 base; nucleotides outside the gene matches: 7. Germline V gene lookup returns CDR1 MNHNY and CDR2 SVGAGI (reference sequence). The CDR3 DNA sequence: TGTGCCAGCAGAAGACAGGGAGTAGGCACAGATACGCAGTATTTT. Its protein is CASRRQGVGTDTQYF.

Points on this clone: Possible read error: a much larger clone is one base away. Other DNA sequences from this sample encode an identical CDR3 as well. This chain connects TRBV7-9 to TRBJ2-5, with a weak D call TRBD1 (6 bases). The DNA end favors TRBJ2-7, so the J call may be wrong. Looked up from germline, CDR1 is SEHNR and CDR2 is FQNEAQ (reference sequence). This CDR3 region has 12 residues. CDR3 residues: CASSSQGYEQYF. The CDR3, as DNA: TGTGCCAGCAGCTCACAGGGTTACGAGCAGTACTTC.

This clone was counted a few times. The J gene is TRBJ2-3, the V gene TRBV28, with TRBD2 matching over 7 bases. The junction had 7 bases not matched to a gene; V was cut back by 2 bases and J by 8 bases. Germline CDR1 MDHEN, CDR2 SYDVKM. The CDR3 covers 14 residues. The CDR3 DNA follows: TGTGCCAGCAGTTTAGCGGGAGACCTGCTTACGCAGTATTTT. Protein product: CASSLAGDLLTQYF.

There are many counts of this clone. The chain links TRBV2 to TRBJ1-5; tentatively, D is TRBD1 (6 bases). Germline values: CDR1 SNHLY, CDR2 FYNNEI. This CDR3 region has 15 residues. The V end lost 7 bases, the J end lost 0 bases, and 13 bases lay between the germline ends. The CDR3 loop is CASTRTEYSNQPQHF. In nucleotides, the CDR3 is TGTGCCAGCACCCGGACAGAATATAGCAATCAGCCCCAGCATTTT.

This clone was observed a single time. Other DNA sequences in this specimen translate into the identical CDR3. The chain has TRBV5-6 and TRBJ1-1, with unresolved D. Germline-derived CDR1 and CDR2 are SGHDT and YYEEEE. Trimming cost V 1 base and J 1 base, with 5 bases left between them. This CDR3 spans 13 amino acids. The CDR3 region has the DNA TGTGCCAGCAGCTTGACGGGGAACACTGAAGCTTTCTTT. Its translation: CASSLTGNTEAFF.

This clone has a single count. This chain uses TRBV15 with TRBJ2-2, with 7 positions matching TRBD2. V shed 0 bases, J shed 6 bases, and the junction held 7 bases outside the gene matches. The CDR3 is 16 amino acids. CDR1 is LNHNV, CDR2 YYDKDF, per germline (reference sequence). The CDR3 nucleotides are TGTGCCACCAGCAGAGATAGCGGGCTTAAATCCGGGGAGCTGTTTTTT. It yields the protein CATSRDSGLKSGELFF.

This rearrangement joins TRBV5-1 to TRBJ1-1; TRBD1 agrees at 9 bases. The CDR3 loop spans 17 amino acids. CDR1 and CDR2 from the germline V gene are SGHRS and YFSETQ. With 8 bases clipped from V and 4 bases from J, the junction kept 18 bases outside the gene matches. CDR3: CASILGTGSFSATEAFF. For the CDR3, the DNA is TGCGCCAGTATTCTTGGGACAGGGTCCTTCTCGGCCACTGAAGCTTTCTTT.

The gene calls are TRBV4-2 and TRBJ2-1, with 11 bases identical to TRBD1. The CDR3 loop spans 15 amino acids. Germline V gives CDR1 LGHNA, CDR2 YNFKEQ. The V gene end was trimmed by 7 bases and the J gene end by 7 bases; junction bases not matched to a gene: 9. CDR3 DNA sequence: TGTGCCAGCACCTCCGGGACAGGGGGACGTAATGAGCAGTTCTTC. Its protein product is CASTSGTGGRNEQFF.

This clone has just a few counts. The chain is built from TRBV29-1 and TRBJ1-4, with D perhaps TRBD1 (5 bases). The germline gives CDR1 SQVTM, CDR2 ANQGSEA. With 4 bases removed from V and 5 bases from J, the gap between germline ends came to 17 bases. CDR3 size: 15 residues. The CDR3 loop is CSVVIPRQGNEKLFF. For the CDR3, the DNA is TGCAGCGTTGTAATCCCCCGGCAGGGAAATGAAAAACTGTTTTTT.

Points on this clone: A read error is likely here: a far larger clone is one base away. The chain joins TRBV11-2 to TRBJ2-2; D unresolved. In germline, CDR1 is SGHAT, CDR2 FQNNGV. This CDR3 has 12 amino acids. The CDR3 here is CAGSQLTGELFF. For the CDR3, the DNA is TGTGCCGGCAGCCAACTCACCGGGGAGCTGTTTTTT.

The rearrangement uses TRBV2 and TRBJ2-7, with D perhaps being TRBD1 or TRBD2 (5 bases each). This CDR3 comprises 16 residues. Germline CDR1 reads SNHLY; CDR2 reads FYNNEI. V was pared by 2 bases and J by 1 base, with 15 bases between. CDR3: CASSETTGTASYEQYF. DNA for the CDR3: TGTGCCAGCAGTGAAACAACGGGGACGGCTTCCTACGAGCAGTACTTC.

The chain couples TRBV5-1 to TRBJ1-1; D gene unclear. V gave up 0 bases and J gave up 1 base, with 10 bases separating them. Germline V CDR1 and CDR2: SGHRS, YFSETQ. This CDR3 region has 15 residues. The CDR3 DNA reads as TGCGCCAGCAGCTTGGTTCAGGCCCCGAACACTGAAGCTTTCTTT. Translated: CASSLVQAPNTEAFF.

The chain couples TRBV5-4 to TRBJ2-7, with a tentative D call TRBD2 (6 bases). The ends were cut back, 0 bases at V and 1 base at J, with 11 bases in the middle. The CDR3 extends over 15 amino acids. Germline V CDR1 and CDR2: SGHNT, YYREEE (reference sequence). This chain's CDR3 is CASSLVSSGSYEQYF. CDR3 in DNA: TGTGCCAGCAGCTTGGTTTCCAGCGGGTCCTACGAGCAGTACTTC.

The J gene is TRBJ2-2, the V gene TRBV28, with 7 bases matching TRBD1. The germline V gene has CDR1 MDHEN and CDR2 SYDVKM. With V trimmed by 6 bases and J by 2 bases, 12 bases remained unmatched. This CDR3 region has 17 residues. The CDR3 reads CASSRRGTQLNTGELFF. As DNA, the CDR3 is TGTGCCAGCAGCCGCAGGGGGACCCAGCTCAACACCGGGGAGCTGTTTTTT.

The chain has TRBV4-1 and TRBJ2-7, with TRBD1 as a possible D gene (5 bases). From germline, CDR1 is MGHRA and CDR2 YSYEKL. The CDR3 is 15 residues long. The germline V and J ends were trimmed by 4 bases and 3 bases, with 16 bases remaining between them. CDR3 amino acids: CASSPLGQGLYEQYF. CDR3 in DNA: TGCGCCAGCAGCCCCCTGGGTCAGGGTCTCTACGAGCAGTACTTC.

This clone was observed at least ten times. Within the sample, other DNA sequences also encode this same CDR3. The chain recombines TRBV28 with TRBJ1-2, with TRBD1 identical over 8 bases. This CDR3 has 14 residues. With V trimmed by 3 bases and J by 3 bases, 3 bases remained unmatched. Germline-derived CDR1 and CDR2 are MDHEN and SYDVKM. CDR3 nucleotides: TGTGCCAGCAGTTTTCGGACAGGGCACTATGGCTACACCTTC. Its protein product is CASSFRTGHYGYTF.

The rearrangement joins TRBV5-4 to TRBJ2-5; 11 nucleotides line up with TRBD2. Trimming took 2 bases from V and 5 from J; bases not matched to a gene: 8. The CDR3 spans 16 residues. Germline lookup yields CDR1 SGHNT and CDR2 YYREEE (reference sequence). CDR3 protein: CASSLHSGRALETQYF. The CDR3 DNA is TGTGCCAGCAGCTTACATAGCGGGAGGGCCCTGGAGACCCAGTACTTC.

The DNA for the CDR3 is TGTGCCAGCGGCAGCGGACAGGGGGACACCGGGGAGCTGTTTTTT. This translates into CASGSGQGDTGELFF. This chain uses TRBV11-2 with TRBJ2-2; 10 bases match TRBD1. The CDR3 loop spans 15 amino acids. With 8 bases clipped from V and 3 bases from J, the junction kept 6 bases outside the gene matches. Germline loops: CDR1 SGHAT, CDR2 FQNNGV.

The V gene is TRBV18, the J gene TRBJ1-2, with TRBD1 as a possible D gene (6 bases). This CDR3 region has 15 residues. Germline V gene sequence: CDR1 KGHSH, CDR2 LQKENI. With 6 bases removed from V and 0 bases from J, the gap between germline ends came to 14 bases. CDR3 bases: TGTGCCAGCTCCCCAGGACAGAGTTCTAACTATGGCTACACCTTC. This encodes CASSPGQSSNYGYTF.

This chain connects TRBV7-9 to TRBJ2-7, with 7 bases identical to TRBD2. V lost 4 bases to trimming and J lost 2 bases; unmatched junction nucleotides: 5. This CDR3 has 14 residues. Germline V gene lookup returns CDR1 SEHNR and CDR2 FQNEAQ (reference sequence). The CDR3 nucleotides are TGTGCCAGCAGCTCGCTAGCGGTACCCTACGAGCAGTACTTC. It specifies CASSSLAVPYEQYF.

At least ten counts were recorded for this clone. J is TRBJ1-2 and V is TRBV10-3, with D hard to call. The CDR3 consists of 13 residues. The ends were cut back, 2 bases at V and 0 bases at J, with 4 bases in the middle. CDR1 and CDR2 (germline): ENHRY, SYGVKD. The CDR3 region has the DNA TGTGCCATCAGTGAGGAGGCTAACTATGGCTACACCTTC. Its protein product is CAISEEANYGYTF.

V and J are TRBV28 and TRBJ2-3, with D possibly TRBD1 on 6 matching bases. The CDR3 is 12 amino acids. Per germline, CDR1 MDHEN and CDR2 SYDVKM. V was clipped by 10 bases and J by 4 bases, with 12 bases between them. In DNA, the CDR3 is TGTGCCACGATTGGGGGCCCAGATACGCAGTATTTT. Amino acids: CATIGGPDTQYF.